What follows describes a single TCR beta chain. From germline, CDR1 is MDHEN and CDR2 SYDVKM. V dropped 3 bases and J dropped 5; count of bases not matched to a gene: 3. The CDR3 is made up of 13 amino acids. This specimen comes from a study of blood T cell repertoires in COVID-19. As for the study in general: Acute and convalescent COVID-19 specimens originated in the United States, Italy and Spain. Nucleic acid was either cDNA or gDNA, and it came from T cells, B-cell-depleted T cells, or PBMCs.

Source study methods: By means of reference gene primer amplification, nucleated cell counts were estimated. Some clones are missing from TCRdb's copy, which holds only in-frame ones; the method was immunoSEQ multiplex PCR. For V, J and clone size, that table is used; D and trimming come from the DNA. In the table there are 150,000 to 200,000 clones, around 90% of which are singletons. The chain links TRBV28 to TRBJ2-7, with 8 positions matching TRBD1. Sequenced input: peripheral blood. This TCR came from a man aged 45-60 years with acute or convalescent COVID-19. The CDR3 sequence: CASSLTGVNEQYF. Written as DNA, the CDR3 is TGTGCCAGCAGTTTGACAGGGGTAAACGAGCAGTACTTC.